Listed below are T cell receptor beta chains from one sample, sequenced in a study of blood T cell repertoires in COVID-19. TCRdb's table, derived via immunoSEQ multiplex PCR, lists solely in-frame clones and lacks some. The sample consists of over 150,000 clones, approximately 83% of them appearing once. Material: peripheral blood. These receptors came from a woman of 80 years or more with acute or convalescent COVID-19. Each CDR3 is given with its conserved first and last residue. D genes are given only for firm matches. Expanded clones get a size class; other rows say once, few or many, or leave the size out.

>-|TRBJ1-4|TRBV6-5|TRBD1
TGTGCCAGCAACCCCCGAGGGACAGGACTTGAAAAACTGTTTTTT
CASNPRGTGLEKLFF
>-|TRBJ1-6|TRBV6-5|-
TGTGCCAGCAGTTACGCCGGGAATAATTCACCCCTCCACTTT
CASSYAGNNSPLHF
>few|TRBJ1-1|TRBV5-8|-
TGTGCCAGCAGTTTTCAAACAGGTGAAGCTTTCTTT
CASSFQTGEAFF
>-|TRBJ2-2|TRBV5-1|TRBD1
TGCGCCAGCAACATCGCCGGGACAGGGAACACCGGGGAGCTGTTTTTT
CASNIAGTGNTGELFF
>-|TRBJ1-5|TRBV28|-
TGTGCCAGCAGTTTAGTTGGATTTTCTGACAACGGCAATCAGCCCCAGCATTTT
CASSLVGFSDNGNQPQHF
>-|TRBJ2-2|TRBV5-1|-
TGCGCCAGCAGCTCAGAATCGGGTTACACCGGGGAGCTGTTTTTT
CASSSESGYTGELFF
>-|TRBJ1-2|TRBV13|-
TGTGCCAGCAGCCCCACTCGGGGCTATGGCTACACCTTC
CASSPTRGYGYTF
>-|TRBJ2-7|TRBV13|TRBD2
TGTGCCAGCAGCCGGAAGCTCTCGACTAGCGGGAAGTACGAGCAGTACTTC
CASSRKLSTSGKYEQYF
>once|TRBJ2-1|TRBV7-9|TRBD2
TGTGCCAGCAGCTTCCCGGGACTAGCGGGTCTCGGCAATGAGCAGTTCTTC
CASSFPGLAGLGNEQFF
>-|TRBJ2-7|TRBV9|TRBD2
TGTGCCAGCAGCGTGGGACTAGCGGCGGGTGAGCAGTACTTC
CASSVGLAAGEQYF
>-|TRBJ2-3|TRBV5-5|-
TGTGCCAGCGGTCGCCAGGGGCGGAGCACAGATACGCAGTATTTT
CASGRQGRSTDTQYF